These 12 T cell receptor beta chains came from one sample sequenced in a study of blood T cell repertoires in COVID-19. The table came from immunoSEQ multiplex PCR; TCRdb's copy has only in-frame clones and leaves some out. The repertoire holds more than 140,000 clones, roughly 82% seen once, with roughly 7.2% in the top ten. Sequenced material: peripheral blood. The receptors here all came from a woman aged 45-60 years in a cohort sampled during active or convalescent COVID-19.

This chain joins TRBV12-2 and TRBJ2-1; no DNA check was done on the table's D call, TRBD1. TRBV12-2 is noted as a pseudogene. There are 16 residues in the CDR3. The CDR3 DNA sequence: TGTGCAAGTCGCTTAGCGGGGACAGTTAAATACAATGAGCAGTTCTTC. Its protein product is CASRLAGTVKYNEQFF.

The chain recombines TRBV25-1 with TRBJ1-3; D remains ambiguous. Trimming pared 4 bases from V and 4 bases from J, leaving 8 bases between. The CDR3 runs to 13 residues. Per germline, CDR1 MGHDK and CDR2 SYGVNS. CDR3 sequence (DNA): TGTGCCAGCAGTGCAGGACTGGGAAACACCATATATTTT. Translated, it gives CASSAGLGNTIYF.

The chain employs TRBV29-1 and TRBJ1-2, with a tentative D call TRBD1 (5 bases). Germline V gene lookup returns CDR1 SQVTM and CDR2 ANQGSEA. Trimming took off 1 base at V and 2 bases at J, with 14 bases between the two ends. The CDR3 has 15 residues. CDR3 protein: CSVEVVAGMNYGYTF. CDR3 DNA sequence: TGCAGCGTTGAAGTGGTAGCAGGGATGAACTATGGCTACACCTTC. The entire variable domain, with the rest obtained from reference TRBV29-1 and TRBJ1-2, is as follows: SAVISQKPSRDICQRGTSLTIQCQVDSQVTMMFWYRQQPGQSLTLIATANQGSEATYESGFVIDKFPISRPNLTFSTLTVSNMSPEDSSIYLCSVEVVAGMNYGYTFGSGTRLTVV.

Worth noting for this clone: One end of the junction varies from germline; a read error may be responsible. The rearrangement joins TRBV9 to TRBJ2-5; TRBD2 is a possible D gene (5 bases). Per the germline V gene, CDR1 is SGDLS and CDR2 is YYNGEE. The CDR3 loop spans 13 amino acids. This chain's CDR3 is CASSVDLTGSQYF. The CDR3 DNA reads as TGTGCCAGCAGCGTAGACCTGACGGGGTCCCAATACTTC.

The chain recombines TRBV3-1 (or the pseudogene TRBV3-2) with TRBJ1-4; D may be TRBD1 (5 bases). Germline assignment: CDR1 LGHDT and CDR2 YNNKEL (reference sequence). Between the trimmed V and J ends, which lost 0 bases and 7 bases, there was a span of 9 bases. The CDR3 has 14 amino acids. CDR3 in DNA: TGTGCCAGCAGCCAAGATAGAAGGGGTGAAAAACTGTTTTTT. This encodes CASSQDRRGEKLFF.

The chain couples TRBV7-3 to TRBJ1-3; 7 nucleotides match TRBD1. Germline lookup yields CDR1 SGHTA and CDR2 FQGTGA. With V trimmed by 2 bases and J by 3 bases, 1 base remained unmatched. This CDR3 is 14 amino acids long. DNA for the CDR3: TGTGCCAGCAGCTTAGCAGGGGGTGGAAACACCATATATTTT. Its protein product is CASSLAGGGNTIYF. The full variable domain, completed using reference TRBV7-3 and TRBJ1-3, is GAGVSQTPSNKVTEKGKYVELRCDPISGHTALYWYRQSLGQGPEFLIYFQGTGAADDSGLPNDRFFAVRPEGSVSTLKIQRTERGDSAVYLCASSLAGGGNTIYFGEGSWLTVV.

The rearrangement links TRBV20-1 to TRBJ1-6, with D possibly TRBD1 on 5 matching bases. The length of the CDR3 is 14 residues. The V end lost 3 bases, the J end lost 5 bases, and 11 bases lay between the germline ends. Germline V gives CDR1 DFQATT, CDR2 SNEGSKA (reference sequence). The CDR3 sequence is CSASPTVDNSPLHF. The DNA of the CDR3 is TGCAGTGCTAGTCCGACAGTTGATAATTCACCCCTCCACTTT.

The CDR3 nucleotides read TGCGCCAGCAGCCAAGAGCAGGGGAAGAGGTCGGGAAACACCATATATTTT. Residues: CASSQEQGKRSGNTIYF. The V and J genes are TRBV4-1 and TRBJ1-3; a weak D match, TRBD1 (6 bases). CDR3 length equals 17 residues. Trimming cost V 0 bases and J 4 bases, with 16 bases left between them. Germline V gene data show CDR1 as MGHRA and CDR2 as YSYEKL.

Here the CDR3 reads CASSPPSGTGVYF. Here the CDR3 DNA reads TGTGCCAGCTCACCACCTAGCGGGACAGGGGTATACTTC. The chain combines TRBV18 with TRBJ2-4; 10 bases are a match to TRBD1. CDR1 is KGHSH and CDR2 is LQKENI in the germline V gene. V lost 0 bases to trimming and J lost 16 bases; unmatched junction nucleotides: 6. The CDR3 sequence is 13 residues long. The entire variable domain, with the rest obtained from reference TRBV18 and TRBJ2-4, is as follows: NAGVMQNPRHLVRRRGQEARLRCSPMKGHSHVYWYRQLPEEGLKFMVYLQKENIIDESGMPKERFSAEFPKEGPSILRIQQVVRGDSAAYFCASSPPSGTGVYFGAGTRLSVL.

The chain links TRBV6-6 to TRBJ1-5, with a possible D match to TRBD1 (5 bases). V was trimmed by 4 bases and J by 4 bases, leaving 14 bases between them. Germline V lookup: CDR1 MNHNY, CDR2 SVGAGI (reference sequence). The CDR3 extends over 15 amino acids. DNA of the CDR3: TGTGCCAGCAGTTCATTAATGGGGGGTAATCAGCCCCAGCATTTT. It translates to CASSSLMGGNQPQHF.

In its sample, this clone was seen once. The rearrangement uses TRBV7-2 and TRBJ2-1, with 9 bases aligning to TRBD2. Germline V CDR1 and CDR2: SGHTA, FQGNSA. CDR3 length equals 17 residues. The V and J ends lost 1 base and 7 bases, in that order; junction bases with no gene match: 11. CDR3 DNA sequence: TGTGCCAGCAGCTTAGTGGGGACGGCGGGGGGGAATAATGAGCAGTTCTTC. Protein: CASSLVGTAGGNNEQFF.

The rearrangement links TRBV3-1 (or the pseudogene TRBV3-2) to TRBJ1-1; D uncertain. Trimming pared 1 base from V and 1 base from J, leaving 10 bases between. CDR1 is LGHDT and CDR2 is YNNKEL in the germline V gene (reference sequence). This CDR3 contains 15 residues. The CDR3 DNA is TGTGCCAGCAGCCAAGGAAACAGACCGAACACTGAAGCTTTCTTT. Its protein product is CASSQGNRPNTEAFF.